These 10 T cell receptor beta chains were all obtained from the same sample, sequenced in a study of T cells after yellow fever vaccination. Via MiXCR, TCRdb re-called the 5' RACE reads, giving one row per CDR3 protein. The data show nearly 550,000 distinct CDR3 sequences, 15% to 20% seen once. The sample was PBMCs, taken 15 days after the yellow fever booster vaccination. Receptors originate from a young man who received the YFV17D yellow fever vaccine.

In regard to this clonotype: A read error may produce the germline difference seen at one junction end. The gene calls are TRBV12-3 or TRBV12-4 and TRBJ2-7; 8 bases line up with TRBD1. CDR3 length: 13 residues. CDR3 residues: CASSPRVGQDQSF. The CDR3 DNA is TGTGCCAGCAGTCCGCGGGTGGGACAGGACCAAAGCTTC.

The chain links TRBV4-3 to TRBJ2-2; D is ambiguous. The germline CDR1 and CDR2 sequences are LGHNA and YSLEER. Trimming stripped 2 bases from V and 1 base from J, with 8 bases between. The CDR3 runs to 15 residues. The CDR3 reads CASSQKDLNTGELFF. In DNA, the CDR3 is TGCGCCAGCAGCCAAAAAGACTTGAACACCGGGGAGCTGTTTTTT.

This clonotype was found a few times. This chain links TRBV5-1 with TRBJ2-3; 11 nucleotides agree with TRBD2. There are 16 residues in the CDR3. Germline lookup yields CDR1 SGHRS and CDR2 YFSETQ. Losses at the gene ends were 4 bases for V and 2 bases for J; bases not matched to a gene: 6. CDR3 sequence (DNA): TGCGCCAGCAGCCCCGGGACTAGCGGAACCACAGATACGCAGTATTTT. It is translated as CASSPGTSGTTDTQYF.

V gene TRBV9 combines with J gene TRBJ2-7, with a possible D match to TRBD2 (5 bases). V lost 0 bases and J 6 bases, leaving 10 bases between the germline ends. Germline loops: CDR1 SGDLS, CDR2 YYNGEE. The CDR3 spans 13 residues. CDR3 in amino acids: CASSVEARAEQYF. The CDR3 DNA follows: TGTGCCAGCAGCGTAGAGGCGCGGGCCGAGCAGTACTTC.

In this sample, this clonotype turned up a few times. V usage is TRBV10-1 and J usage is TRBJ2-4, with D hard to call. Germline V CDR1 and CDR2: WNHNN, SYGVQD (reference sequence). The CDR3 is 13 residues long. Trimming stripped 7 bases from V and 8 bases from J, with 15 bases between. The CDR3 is CASILGSVDIQYF. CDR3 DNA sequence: TGCGCCAGCATCTTGGGGTCCGTCGACATTCAGTACTTC.

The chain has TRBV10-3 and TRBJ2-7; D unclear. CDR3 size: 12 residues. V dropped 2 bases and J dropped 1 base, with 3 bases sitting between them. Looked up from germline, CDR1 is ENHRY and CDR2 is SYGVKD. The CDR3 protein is CAISEQSYEQYF. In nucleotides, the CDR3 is TGTGCCATCAGTGAGCAGTCCTACGAGCAGTACTTC.

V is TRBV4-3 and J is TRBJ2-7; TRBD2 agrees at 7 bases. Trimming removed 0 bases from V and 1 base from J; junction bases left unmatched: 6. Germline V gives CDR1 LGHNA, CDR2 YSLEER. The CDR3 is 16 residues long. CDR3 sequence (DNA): TGCGCCAGCAGCCAAGATCGGGGGAGGGGATCCTACGAGCAGTACTTC. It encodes CASSQDRGRGSYEQYF.

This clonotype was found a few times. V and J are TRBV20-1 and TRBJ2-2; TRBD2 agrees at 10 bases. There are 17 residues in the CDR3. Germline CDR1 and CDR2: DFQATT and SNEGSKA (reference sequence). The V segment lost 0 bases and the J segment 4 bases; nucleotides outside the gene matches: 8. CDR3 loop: CSARDQSRLAGTGELFF. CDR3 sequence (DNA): TGCAGTGCTAGAGATCAGAGTAGACTAGCGGGCACCGGGGAGCTGTTTTTT.

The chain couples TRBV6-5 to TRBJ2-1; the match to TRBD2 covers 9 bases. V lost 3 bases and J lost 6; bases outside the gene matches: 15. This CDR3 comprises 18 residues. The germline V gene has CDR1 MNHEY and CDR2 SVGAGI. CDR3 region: CASSYSGTSFKKPNEQFF. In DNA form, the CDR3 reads TGTGCCAGCAGTTATTCCGGGACTAGCTTCAAGAAACCCAATGAGCAGTTCTTC.

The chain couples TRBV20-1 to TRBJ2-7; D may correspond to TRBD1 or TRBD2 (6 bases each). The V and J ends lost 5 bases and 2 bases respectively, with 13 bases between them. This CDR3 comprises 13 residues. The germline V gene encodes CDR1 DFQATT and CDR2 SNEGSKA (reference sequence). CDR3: CSAVPGAAYEQYF. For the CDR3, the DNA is TGCAGTGCTGTTCCGGGGGCCGCCTACGAGCAGTACTTC.